This T cell receptor (beta chain) was sequenced during a study of cytomegalovirus exposure and HLA in healthy donors. General observations from the study: It was only CMV serostatus that was available as immune exposure information.

To note about this clone: Its antigen is undetermined.

The V end lost 5 bases, the J end lost 5 bases, and 9 bases lay between the germline ends. Per germline, CDR1 SGHTA and CDR2 FQGNSA. CDR3 length: 12 residues. Primers: 60 Vbeta forward and 13 Jbeta reverse. The repertoire was sequenced with immunoSEQ multiplex PCR; TCRdb's copy has only in-frame clones and lacks some. The sample has 85,000 to 130,000 clones, 65% to 80% seen once. This clonotype was sampled from a male donor in good health and CMV-seropositive. J is TRBJ2-5 and V is TRBV7-2; D not resolved. Material for sequencing was PBMCs. The CDR3 is CASSPAMETQYF. The DNA of the CDR3 is TGTGCCAGCAGCCCTGCGATGGAGACCCAGTACTTC.